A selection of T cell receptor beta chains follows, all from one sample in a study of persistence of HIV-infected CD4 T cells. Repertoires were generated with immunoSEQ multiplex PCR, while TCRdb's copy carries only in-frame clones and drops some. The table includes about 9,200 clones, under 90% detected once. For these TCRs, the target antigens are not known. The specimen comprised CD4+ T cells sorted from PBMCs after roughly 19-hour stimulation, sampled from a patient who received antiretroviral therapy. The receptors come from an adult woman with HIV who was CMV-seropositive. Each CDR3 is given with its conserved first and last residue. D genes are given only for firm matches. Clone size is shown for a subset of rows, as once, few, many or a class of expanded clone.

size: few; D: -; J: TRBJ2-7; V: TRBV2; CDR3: CASSADGYYEQYF; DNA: TGTGCCAGCAGCGCAGACGGATACTACGAGCAGTACTTC
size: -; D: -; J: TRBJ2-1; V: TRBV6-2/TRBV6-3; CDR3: CASSFSGDLSFDEQFF; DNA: TGTGCCAGCAGTTTTTCCGGGGATCTGTCTTTCGATGAGCAGTTCTTC
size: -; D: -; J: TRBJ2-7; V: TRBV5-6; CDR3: CASSFKTGKTYEQYF; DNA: TGTGCCAGCAGCTTCAAAACAGGAAAGACCTACGAGCAGTACTTC
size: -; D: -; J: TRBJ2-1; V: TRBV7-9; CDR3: CASSLNSGTEQFF; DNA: TGTGCCAGCAGCTTAAATTCAGGGACTGAGCAGTTCTTC
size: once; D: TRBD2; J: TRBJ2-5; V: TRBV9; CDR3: CASSVDSGLAGETQYF; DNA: TGTGCCAGCAGCGTCGACTCGGGACTAGCGGGGGAGACCCAGTACTTC
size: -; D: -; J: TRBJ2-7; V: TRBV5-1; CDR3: CASSHGGSDEQYF; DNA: TGCGCCAGCAGCCATGGGGGCAGTGACGAGCAGTACTTC
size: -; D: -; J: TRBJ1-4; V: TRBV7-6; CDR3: CASSTGTAATNEKLFF; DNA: TGTGCCAGCAGCACCGGAACAGCAGCAACTAATGAAAAACTGTTTTTT
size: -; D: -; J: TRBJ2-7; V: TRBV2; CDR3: CASSQSRGVKIQYF; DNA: TGTGCCAGCTCCCAGAGTAGGGGAGTAAAAATACAGTACTTC
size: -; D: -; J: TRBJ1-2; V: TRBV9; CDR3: CASSRTANYGYTF; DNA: TGTGCCAGCAGCCGGACAGCCAACTATGGCTACACCTTC
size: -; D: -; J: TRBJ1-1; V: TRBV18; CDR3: CASSPLASGAGEAFF; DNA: TGTGCCAGCTCACCACTTGCGTCAGGGGCAGGTGAAGCTTTCTTT
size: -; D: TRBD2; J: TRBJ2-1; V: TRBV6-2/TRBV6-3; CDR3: CASSFLTSGRYNEQFF; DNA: TGTGCCAGCAGCTTTCTCACTAGCGGACGCTACAATGAGCAGTTCTTC
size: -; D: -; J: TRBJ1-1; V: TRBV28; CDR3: CASSFLLLGQTEAFF; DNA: TGTGCCAGCAGTTTCCTCCTACTTGGTCAAACTGAAGCTTTCTTT
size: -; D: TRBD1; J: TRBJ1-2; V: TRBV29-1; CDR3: CSVGEGRGSNYGYTF; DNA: TGCAGCGTCGGGGAGGGCAGGGGGTCTAACTATGGCTACACCTTC
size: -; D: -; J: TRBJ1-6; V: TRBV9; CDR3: CASSPMDGRDVGSPLHF; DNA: TGTGCCAGCAGCCCCATGGACGGGCGCGACGTGGGGTCACCCCTCCACTTT
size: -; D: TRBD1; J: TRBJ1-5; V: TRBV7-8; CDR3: CASSWQGGNQPQHF; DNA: TGTGCCAGCAGCTGGCAGGGGGGGAATCAGCCCCAGCATTTT
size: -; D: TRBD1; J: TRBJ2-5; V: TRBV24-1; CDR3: CATSDKRTRDRGRTGRGETQYF; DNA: TGTGCCACCAGTGATAAACGAACCCGGGACAGGGGGCGAACCGGTAGGGGAGAGACCCAGTACTTC
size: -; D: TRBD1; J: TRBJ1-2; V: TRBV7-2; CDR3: CASSPDRGGYGYTF; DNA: TGTGCCAGCAGCCCGGACAGGGGAGGCTATGGCTACACCTTC
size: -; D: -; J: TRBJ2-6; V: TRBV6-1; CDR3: CASTVQREVLTF; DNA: TGTGCCAGCACAGTACAGAGGGAGGTCCTGACTTTC
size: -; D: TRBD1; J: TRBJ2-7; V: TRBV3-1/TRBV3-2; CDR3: CASSQVNMGQATYEQYF; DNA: TGTGCCAGCAGCCAAGTTAACATGGGACAGGCGACCTACGAGCAGTACTTC
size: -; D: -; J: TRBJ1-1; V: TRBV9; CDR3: CASSVYPDINTEAFF; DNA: TGTGCCAGCAGCGTATATCCGGACATCAACACTGAAGCTTTCTTT
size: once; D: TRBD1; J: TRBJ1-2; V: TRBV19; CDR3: CASSSFTGTGINYGYTF; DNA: TGTGCCAGTAGTAGCTTCACCGGGACAGGGATTAACTATGGCTACACCTTC
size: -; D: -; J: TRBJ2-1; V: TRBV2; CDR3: CASGMDYQYNEQFF; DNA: TGTGCCAGCGGGATGGACTACCAATACAATGAGCAGTTCTTC
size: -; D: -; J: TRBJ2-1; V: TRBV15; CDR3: CATAQGTYNEQFF; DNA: TGTGCCACGGCACAGGGAACCTACAATGAGCAGTTCTTC
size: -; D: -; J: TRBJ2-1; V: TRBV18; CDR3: CASSPARTTVEQFF; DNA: TGTGCCAGCTCACCAGCGAGGACTACCGTTGAGCAGTTCTTC
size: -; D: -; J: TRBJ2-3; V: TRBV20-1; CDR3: CSASVPMGASTDTQYF; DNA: TGCAGTGCTAGTGTCCCGATGGGCGCTAGCACAGATACGCAGTATTTT
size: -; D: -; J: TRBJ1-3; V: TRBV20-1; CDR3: CSASTGSGNTIYF; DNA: TGCAGTGCTAGTACAGGGTCTGGAAACACCATATATTTT
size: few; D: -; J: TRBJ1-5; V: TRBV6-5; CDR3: CASSHDSNQPQHF; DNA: TGTGCCAGCAGTCACGATAGCAATCAGCCCCAGCATTTT
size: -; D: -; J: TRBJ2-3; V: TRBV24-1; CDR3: CATSDTNGAPPDTQYF; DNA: TGTGCCACCAGTGATACTAACGGGGCCCCACCGGATACGCAGTATTTT
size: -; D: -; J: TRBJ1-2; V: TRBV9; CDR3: CASSVVPGNTNYGYTF; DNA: TGTGCCAGCAGCGTAGTCCCGGGGAATACTAACTATGGCTACACCTTC
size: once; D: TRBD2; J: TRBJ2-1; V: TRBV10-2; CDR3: CASKPSGSSYNEQFF; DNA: TGCGCCAGCAAGCCTAGCGGGAGCTCCTACAATGAGCAGTTCTTC
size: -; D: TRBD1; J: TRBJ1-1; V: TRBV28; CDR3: CASSSPLGQGAGSGEAFF; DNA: TGTGCCAGCAGTTCGCCCCTGGGACAGGGGGCGGGCAGCGGTGAAGCTTTCTTT
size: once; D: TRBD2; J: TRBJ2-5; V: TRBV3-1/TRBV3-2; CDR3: CASSPGGEGETQYF; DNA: TGTGCCAGCAGCCCGGGGGGGGAAGGGGAGACCCAGTACTTC
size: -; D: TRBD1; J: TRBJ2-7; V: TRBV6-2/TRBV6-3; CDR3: CASSDRTGGDEQYF; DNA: TGTGCCAGCAGTGATAGGACAGGGGGCGACGAGCAGTACTTC
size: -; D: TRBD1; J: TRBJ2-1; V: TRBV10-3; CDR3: CASRGQADYNEQFF; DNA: TGTGCCTCCCGAGGACAGGCTGACTACAATGAGCAGTTCTTC
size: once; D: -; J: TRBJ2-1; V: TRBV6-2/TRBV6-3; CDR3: CASSYSPQNPYNEQFF; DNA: TGTGCCAGCAGTTACTCTCCCCAGAACCCTTACAATGAGCAGTTCTTC
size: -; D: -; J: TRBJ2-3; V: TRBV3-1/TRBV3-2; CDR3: CASSQGGSLRDTQYF; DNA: TGTGCCAGCAGCCAAGGGGGTTCTCTCAGAGATACGCAGTATTTT
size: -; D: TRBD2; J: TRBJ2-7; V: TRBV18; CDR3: CASSQLGGRDEQYF; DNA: TGTGCCAGCTCCCAGTTGGGAGGGCGCGACGAGCAGTACTTC
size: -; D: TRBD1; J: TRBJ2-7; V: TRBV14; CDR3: CASSQGTGAKQYF; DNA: TGTGCCAGCAGCCAAGGGACAGGGGCTAAGCAGTACTTC
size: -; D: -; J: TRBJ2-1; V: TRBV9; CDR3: CASSPTQRSYNEQFF; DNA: TGTGCCAGCAGCCCTACCCAGAGGTCCTACAATGAGCAGTTCTTC
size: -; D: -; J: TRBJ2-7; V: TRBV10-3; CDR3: CAISGKGGRTYEQYF; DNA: TGTGCCATCAGTGGAAAGGGCGGACGGACCTACGAGCAGTACTTC
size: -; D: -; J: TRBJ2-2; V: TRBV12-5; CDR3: CASGFVGYDTGELFF; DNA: TGTGCTAGTGGTTTTGTAGGGTACGACACCGGGGAGCTGTTTTTT